This T cell receptor (beta chain) was captured in a study of cytomegalovirus exposure and HLA in healthy donors. Broader study findings: Published work reported that the classifier diagnosed cytomegalovirus status with high specificity and sensitivity.

For this clone: As yet, its antigen is unknown.

Libraries were prepared by immunoSEQ multiplex PCR; TCRdb keeps only in-frame clonotypes and omits some of them. This sample carries 130,000 or so clones, around 90% of them seen once, and the ten largest clones take about 1.9%. The TCR originated in a young woman in good health and CMV-seronegative. The sample was PBMCs.

Here the CDR3 reads CASGLVLGFNSAGGPIEQFF. The CDR3 DNA sequence: TGTGCTAGTGGTTTGGTACTCGGCTTTAATTCAGCGGGAGGGCCGATTGAGCAGTTCTTC. The genes are TRBV12-5 and TRBJ2-1; 10 bases line up with TRBD2. Germline CDR1 is LGHNT and CDR2 is FRNRAP. The CDR3 consists of 20 residues. Trimming at V came to 0 bases and at J to 9 bases, leaving 20 bases not matched to a gene.